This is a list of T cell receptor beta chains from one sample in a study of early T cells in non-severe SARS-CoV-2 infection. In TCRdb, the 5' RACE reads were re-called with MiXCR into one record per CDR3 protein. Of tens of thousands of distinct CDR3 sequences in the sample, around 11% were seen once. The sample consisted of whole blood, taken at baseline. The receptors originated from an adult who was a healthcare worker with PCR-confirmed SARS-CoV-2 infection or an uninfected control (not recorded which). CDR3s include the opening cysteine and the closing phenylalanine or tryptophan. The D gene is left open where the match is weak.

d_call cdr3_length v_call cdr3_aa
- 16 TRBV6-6 CASSSLGSGPYNEQFF
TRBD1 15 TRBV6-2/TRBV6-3 CASCAPGQGDHEQYF
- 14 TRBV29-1 CSVGVPKGHNEQFF
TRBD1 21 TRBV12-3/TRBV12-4 CASSHYPLSGQGRIANYGYTF
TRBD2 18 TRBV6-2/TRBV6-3 CASSYSLIAGLSSYEQYF
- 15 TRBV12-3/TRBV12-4 CASSLVRGLGDEQYF
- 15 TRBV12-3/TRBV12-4 CASSFVGNGAYEQYF
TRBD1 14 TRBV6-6 CASSSGGSEQPQHF
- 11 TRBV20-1 CSARTYNEQFF
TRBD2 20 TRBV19 CASSIKGTSGGAGSYNEQFF
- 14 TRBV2 CASSELAGDDTIYF
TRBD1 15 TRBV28 CASSLDRLAKNIQYF
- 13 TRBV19 CASRENGIYEQYF
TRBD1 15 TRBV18 CASSPLGQGESPLHF
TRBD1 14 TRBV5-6 CASSSRGGADTQYF
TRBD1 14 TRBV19 CASRLGQLNTEAFF
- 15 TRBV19 CASSPSPGGNQPQHF
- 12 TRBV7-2 CASSFRRYEQYF
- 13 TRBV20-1 CSATGGSPYEQYF
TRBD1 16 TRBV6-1 CAPLGTGSANTGELFF
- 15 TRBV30 CAWDRAQYGSYEQYF
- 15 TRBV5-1 CASSLSLDTTDTQYF
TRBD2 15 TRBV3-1 CASSQRGGTTDTQYF